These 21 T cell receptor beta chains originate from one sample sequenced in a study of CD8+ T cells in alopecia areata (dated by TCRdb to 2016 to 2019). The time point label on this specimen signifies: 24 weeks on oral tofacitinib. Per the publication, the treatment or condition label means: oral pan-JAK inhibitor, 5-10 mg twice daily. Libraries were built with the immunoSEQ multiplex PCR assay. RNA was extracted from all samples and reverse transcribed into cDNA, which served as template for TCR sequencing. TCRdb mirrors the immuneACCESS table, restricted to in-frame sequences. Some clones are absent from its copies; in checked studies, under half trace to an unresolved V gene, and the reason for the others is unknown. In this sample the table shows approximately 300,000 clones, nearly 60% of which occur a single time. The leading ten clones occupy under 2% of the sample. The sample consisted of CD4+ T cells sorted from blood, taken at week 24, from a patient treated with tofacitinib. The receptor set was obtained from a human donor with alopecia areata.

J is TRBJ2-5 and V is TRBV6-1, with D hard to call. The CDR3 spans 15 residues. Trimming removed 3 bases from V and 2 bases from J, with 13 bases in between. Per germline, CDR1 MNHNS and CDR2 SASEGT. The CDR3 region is CASSDPTRRQETQYF. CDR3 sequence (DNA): TGTGCCAGCAGTGACCCGACCAGACGACAAGAGACCCAGTACTTC.

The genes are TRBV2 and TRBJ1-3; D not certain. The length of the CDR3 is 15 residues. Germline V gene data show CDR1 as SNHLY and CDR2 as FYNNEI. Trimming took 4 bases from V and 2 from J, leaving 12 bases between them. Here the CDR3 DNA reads TGTGCCAGCAGTGTTGAGAGGGCGGCTGGAAACACCATATATTTT. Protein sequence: CASSVERAAGNTIYF.

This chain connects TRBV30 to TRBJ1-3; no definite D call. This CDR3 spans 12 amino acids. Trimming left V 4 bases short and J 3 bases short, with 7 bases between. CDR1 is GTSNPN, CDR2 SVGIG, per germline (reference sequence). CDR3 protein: CAWTGGGNTIYF. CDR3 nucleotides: TGTGCCTGGACAGGCGGTGGAAACACCATATATTTT.

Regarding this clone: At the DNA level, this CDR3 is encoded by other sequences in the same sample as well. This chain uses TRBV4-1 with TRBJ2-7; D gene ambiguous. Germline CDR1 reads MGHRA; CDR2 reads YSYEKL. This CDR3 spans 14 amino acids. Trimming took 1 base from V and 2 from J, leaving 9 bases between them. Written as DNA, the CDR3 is TGCGCCAGCAGCCAAGCCCCAGGTCCCTACGAGCAGTACTTC. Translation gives CASSQAPGPYEQYF.

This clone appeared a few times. For the CDR3, the DNA is TGTGCCACCACCCCTTTTGGGTCTTTAGGGGGAAATGAGCAGTTCTTC. Translating it yields CATTPFGSLGGNEQFF. The genes are TRBV15 and TRBJ2-1, with D possibly matching TRBD1 (6 bases). CDR1 is LNHNV, CDR2 YYDKDF, per germline (reference sequence). This CDR3 region has 16 residues. V gave up 7 bases and J gave up 7 bases, with 23 bases separating them. Full variable domain (outside the CDR3, taken from reference TRBV15 and TRBJ2-1): DAMVIQNPRYQVTQFGKPVTLSCSQTLNHNVMYWYQQKSSQAPKLLFHYYDKDFNNEADTPDNFQSRRPNTSFCFLDIRSPGLGDTAMYLCATTPFGSLGGNEQFFGPGTRLTVL.

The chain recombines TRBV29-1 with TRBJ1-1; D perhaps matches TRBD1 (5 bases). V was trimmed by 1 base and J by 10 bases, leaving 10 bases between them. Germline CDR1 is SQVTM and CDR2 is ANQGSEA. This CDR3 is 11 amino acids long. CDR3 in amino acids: CSVEVGTRAFF. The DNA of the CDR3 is TGCAGCGTTGAAGTGGGGACTAGAGCTTTCTTT.

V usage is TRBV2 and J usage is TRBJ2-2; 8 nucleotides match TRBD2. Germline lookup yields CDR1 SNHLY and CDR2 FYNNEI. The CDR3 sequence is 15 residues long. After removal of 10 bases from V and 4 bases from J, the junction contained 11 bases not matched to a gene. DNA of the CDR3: TGTGCCATTCCGACAGTCCGGGGGGGCACCGGGGAGCTGTTTTTT. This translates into CAIPTVRGGTGELFF.

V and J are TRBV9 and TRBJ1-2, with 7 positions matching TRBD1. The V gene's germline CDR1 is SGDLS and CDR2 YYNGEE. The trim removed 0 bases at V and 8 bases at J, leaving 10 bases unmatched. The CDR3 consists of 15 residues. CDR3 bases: TGTGCCAGCAGCGTAGGTCACGCTGGGGACAGCGGCTACACCTTC. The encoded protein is CASSVGHAGDSGYTF.

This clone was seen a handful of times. The CDR3 spells CASSPGLAGRNTQYF. Here the CDR3 DNA reads TGTGCCAGCAGTCCGGGACTAGCGGGGAGAAATACGCAGTATTTT. V usage is TRBV28 and J usage is TRBJ2-3, with 13 bases identical to TRBD2. The CDR3 runs to 15 residues. V dropped 5 bases and J dropped 7; count of bases not matched to a gene: 6. Germline lookup yields CDR1 MDHEN and CDR2 SYDVKM.

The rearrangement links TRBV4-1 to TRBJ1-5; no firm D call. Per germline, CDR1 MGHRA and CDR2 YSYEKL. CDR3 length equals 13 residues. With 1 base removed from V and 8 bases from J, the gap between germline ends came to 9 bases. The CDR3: CASSQVFVEPQHF. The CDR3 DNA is TGCGCCAGCAGCCAAGTCTTTGTCGAGCCCCAGCATTTT.

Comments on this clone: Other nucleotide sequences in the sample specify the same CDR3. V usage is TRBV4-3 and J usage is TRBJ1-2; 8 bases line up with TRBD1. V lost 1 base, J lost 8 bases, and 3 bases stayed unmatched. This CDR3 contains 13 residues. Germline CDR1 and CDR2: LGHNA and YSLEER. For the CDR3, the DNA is TGCGCCAGCAGCCAAGGGACAGGGTACGGCTACACCTTC. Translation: CASSQGTGYGYTF.

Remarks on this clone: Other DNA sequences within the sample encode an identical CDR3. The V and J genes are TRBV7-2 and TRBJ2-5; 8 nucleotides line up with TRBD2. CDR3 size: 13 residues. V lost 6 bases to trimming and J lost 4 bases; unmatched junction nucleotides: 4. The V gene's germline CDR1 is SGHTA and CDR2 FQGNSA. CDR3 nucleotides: TGTGCCAGCAGGCCGGGAGGGGTAGAGACCCAGTACTTC. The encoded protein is CASRPGGVETQYF.

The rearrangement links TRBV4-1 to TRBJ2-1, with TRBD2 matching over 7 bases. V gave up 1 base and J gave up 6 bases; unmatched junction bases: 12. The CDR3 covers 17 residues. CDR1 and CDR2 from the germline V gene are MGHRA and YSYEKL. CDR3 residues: CASSQGRTGTNRNEQFF. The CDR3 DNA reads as TGCGCCAGCAGCCAAGGTAGAACCGGGACTAACCGCAATGAGCAGTTCTTC.

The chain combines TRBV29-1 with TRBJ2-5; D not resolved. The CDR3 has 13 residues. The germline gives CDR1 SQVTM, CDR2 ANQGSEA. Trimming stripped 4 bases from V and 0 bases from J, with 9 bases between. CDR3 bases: TGCAGCGTTGGGCCGCTGTACCAAGAGACCCAGTACTTC. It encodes CSVGPLYQETQYF.

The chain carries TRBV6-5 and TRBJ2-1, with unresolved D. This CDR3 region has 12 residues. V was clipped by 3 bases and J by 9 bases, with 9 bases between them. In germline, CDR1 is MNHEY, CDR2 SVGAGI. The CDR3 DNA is TGTGCCAGCAGTTATGGGGATTCTGAGCAGTTCTTC. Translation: CASSYGDSEQFF.

CDR3 nucleotides: TGTGCCAGCAGCCCGACAGGGGTCTACGAGCAGTACTTC. Residues: CASSPTGVYEQYF. The gene calls are TRBV5-6 and TRBJ2-7; 8 bases line up with TRBD1. Unmatched junction bases numbered 3, after V lost 4 bases and J lost 3 bases. The CDR3 totals 13 residues. CDR1 is SGHDT, CDR2 YYEEEE, per germline.

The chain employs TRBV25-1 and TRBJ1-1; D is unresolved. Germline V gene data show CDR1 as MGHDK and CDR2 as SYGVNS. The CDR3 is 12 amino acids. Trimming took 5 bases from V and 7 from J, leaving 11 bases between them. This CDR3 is CASSTIGHEAFF. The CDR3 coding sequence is TGTGCCAGCAGTACTATAGGGCATGAAGCTTTCTTT.

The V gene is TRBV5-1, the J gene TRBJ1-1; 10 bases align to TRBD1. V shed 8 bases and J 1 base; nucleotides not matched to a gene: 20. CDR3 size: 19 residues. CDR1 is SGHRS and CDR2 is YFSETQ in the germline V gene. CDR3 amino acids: CASAAGDRGLRRRNTEAFF. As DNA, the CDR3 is TGCGCCAGTGCAGCCGGGGACAGGGGACTTCGCAGGCGGAACACTGAAGCTTTCTTT.

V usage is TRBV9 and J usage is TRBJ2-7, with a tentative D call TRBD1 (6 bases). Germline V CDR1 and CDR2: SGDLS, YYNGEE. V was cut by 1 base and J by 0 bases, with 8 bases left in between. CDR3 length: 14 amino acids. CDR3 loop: CASSVRTDSYEQYF. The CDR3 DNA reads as TGTGCCAGCAGCGTAAGGACAGACTCCTACGAGCAGTACTTC.

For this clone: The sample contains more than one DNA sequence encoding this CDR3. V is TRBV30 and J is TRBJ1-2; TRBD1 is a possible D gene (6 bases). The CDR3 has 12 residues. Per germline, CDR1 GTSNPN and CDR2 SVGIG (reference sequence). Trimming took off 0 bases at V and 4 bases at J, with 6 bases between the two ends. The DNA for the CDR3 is TGTGCCTGGAGTGTACAGGGCTATGGCTACACCTTC. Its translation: CAWSVQGYGYTF.

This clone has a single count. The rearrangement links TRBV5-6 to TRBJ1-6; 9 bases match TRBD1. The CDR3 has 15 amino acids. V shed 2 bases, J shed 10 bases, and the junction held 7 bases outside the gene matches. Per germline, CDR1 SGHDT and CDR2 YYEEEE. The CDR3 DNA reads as TGTGCCAGCAGCTTAAGAGGGACAGGGTCCTCACCCCTCCACTTT. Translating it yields CASSLRGTGSSPLHF. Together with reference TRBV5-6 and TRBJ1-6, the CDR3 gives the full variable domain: DAGVTQSPTHLIKTRGQQVTLRCSPKSGHDTVSWYQQALGQGPQFIFQYYEEEERQRGNFPDRFSGHQFPNYSSELNVNALLLGDSALYLCASSLRGTGSSPLHFGNGTRLTVT.